This is a list of T cell receptor beta chains from one sample in a study of blood T cell repertoires in COVID-19. Assay used: immunoSEQ multiplex PCR; TCRdb lists only in-frame clones, some missing. This sample has approximately 400,000 clones, with 88% found just once. The sequencing sample was made of peripheral blood. The origin of the receptors is a woman between 50 and 59 years old with COVID-19, enrolled during active disease. The CDR3 runs from the conserved cysteine through the conserved F or W. Fields, in order: clone size, D gene, J gene, V gene, CDR3 length, CDR3 protein, CDR3 DNA. The D gene is left open where the match is weak. Some rows mark clone size as missing; the rest say once, few, many or name a class of expanded clone.

-	-	TRBJ1-1	TRBV6-5	14	CASRSVGGNTEAFF	TGTGCCAGCAGGAGTGTGGGGGGGAACACTGAAGCTTTCTTT
-	TRBD1	TRBJ2-3	TRBV29-1	14	CSLTGTGSIDTQYF	TGCAGCCTTACCGGGACAGGGTCGATAGATACGCAGTATTTT
-	TRBD1	TRBJ1-5	TRBV27	15	CASSLRDSVGQPQHF	TGTGCCAGCAGTTTAAGGGACAGTGTAGGGCAGCCCCAGCATTTT
-	TRBD2	TRBJ2-1	TRBV11-2	14	CASSLAGGMNEQFF	TGTGCCAGCAGCTTAGCGGGGGGGATGAATGAGCAGTTCTTC
-	-	TRBJ1-4	TRBV11-2	15	CASSPLGGADEKLFF	TGTGCCAGCAGCCCCCTGGGAGGCGCCGATGAAAAACTGTTTTTT
-	-	TRBJ1-2	TRBV18	14	CASSLPNMRGGYTF	TGTGCCAGCTCACTCCCTAACATGAGAGGCGGCTACACCTTC
-	-	TRBJ1-2	TRBV2	15	CASSGTEVGVGGYTF	TGTGCCAGCAGTGGGACAGAAGTTGGAGTTGGGGGCTACACCTTC
-	-	TRBJ1-2	TRBV7-8	15	CASSPQRGKGYGYTF	TGTGCCAGCAGCCCCCAACGGGGGAAGGGCTATGGCTACACCTTC
few	TRBD2	TRBJ2-3	TRBV5-4	17	CASSSGLAGVQKDTQYF	TGTGCCAGCAGCTCGGGACTAGCGGGGGTGCAGAAGGATACGCAGTATTTT
-	TRBD1	TRBJ1-2	TRBV30	14	CAWSLRRGLQGYTF	TGTGCCTGGAGTCTAAGAAGGGGGCTGCAAGGCTACACCTTC
-	-	TRBJ2-7	TRBV5-1	14	CASSLDWGPYEQYF	TGCGCCAGCAGCTTGGACTGGGGGCCCTACGAGCAGTACTTC
-	-	TRBJ2-1	TRBV2	12	CASPESAGWQFF	TGTGCCAGCCCCGAATCGGCGGGATGGCAGTTCTTC
few	TRBD2	TRBJ2-1	TRBV4-1	21	CASSQSPTGLVRLSSYNEQFF	TGCGCCAGCAGCCAATCTCCAACGGGACTAGTGAGGCTTAGCTCCTACAATGAGCAGTTCTTC
-	-	TRBJ1-5	TRBV6-2/TRBV6-3	15	CASSYDGVSNQPQHF	TGTGCCAGCAGTTACGACGGAGTAAGCAATCAGCCCCAGCATTTT
-	-	TRBJ1-2	TRBV19	14	CASRSGGAYYGYTF	TGTGCCAGTAGGAGTGGGGGGGCATACTATGGCTACACCTTC
-	-	TRBJ2-5	TRBV4-2	15	CASSQGASGEETQYF	TGTGCCAGCAGCCAGGGGGCCAGCGGGGAAGAGACCCAGTACTTC
once	-	TRBJ2-5	TRBV30	12	CAWSVRFGTQYF	TGTGCCTGGAGTGTACGGTTCGGGACCCAGTACTTC
-	TRBD2	TRBJ2-3	TRBV4-1	17	CASSQEPAGRSTDTQYF	TGCGCCAGCAGCCAAGAGCCAGCGGGGCGTAGCACAGATACGCAGTATTTT
-	-	TRBJ1-3	TRBV12-3/TRBV12-4	13	CASSLGGGNTIYF	TGTGCCAGCAGTTTGGGGGGGGGAAACACCATATATTTT
once	TRBD2	TRBJ2-5	TRBV5-1	17	CASSLLLAGGPQETQYF	TGCGCCAGCAGCTTGCTGCTAGCGGGGGGACCACAAGAGACCCAGTACTTC
-	-	TRBJ1-3	TRBV6-1	13	CASSEAGGDPVGF	TGTGCCAGCAGTGAAGCTGGAGGGGATCCTGTTGGTTTT
few	TRBD2	TRBJ2-3	TRBV5-1	16	CASSLEPRGGGDTQYF	TGCGCCAGCAGCTTGGAACCGCGGGGGGGTGGAGATACGCAGTATTTT
few	-	TRBJ1-3	TRBV7-9	17	CASSLGIGLFSGNTIYF	TGTGCCAGCAGCTTAGGGATTGGACTGTTCTCTGGAAACACCATATATTTT
-	TRBD1	TRBJ1-5	TRBV19	14	CASTLGQVDQPQHF	TGTGCCAGTACCCTGGGACAGGTTGATCAGCCCCAGCATTTT
-	-	TRBJ1-6	TRBV19	13	CASKGVSDSPLHF	TGTGCCAGTAAAGGGGTTTCGGATTCACCCCTCCACTTT
-	-	TRBJ1-1	TRBV6-5	15	CASSYVGRGTTEAFF	TGTGCCAGCAGTTACGTGGGCCGGGGGACCACTGAAGCTTTCTTT
-	-	TRBJ2-7	TRBV19	12	CASSIDLAEQYF	TGTGCCAGTAGTATTGACTTGGCTGAGCAGTACTTC
-	TRBD2	TRBJ2-1	TRBV10-3	16	CAISVRLAGRGNEQFF	TGTGCCATCAGTGTAAGACTAGCGGGGAGGGGCAATGAGCAGTTCTTC
-	TRBD1	TRBJ2-2	TRBV6-1	16	CASSDVTGTNTGELFF	TGTGCCAGCAGTGACGTGACAGGGACCAACACCGGGGAGCTGTTTTTT
-	TRBD2	TRBJ2-1	TRBV27	17	CASSPGLAGASPNEQFF	TGTGCCAGCAGTCCGGGACTAGCGGGTGCCTCACCCAATGAGCAGTTCTTC
-	-	TRBJ1-3	TRBV27	15	CASSPTYVSGNTIYF	TGTGCCAGCAGTCCTACCTACGTCTCTGGAAACACCATATATTTT
-	TRBD1	TRBJ2-7	TRBV9	15	CASSTQGTVPYEQYF	TGTGCCAGCAGCACCCAAGGGACAGTCCCCTACGAGCAGTACTTC
-	-	TRBJ1-4	TRBV5-1	17	CASSSQTPGGANEKLFF	TGCGCCAGCAGCTCTCAGACTCCCGGGGGAGCTAATGAAAAACTGTTTTTT
-	-	TRBJ1-5	TRBV5-1	14	CASSLDGGPQPQHF	TGCGCCAGCAGCTTGGACGGGGGTCCCCAGCCCCAGCATTTT
-	-	TRBJ2-1	TRBV6-6	12	CASSYTRDEQFF	TGTGCCAGCAGTTACACTCGTGATGAGCAGTTCTTC
-	TRBD2	TRBJ2-3	TRBV2	14	CASTRERGTYTQYF	TGTGCCAGCACTAGGGAGCGGGGAACATATACGCAGTATTTT
-	-	TRBJ2-7	TRBV4-1	16	CASSRQAGTGAYEQYF	TGCGCCAGCAGCCGCCAAGCCGGAACGGGGGCCTACGAGCAGTACTTC